These 32 T cell receptor beta chains share one sample of origin, sequenced in a study of blood T cell repertoires in COVID-19. Here immunoSEQ multiplex PCR was the method, and the copy in TCRdb shows in-frame clones only, minus some. Altogether about 300,000 clones are present, over 85% being singletons, with the ten largest covering 2.5% to 3.5%. Material for sequencing was PBMCs or T cells enriched from blood (not recorded which). The source is a woman between 50 and 59 years old who had been exposed to COVID-19.

The V and J genes are TRBV25-1 and TRBJ2-5; D unresolved. This CDR3 has 11 residues. V gave up 6 bases and J gave up 5 bases, with 7 bases separating them. Germline CDR1 is MGHDK and CDR2 is SYGVNS. The DNA of the CDR3 is TGTGCCAGCAGCCCGAGGGAGACCCAGTACTTC. Its protein product is CASSPRETQYF.

J is TRBJ2-7 and V is TRBV18; TRBD1 agrees at 7 bases. V dropped 6 bases and J dropped 1; count of bases not matched to a gene: 6. CDR1 and CDR2 from the germline V gene are KGHSH and LQKENI. The CDR3 spans 14 residues. CDR3 sequence reads: CASSPRDRSYEQYF. The CDR3 nucleotides are TGTGCCAGCTCCCCCCGGGACAGATCCTACGAGCAGTACTTC.

This chain links TRBV20-1 with TRBJ1-2; D ambiguous. Between the trimmed V and J ends, which lost 1 base and 4 bases, there was a span of 4 bases. CDR3 size: 11 residues. Looked up from germline, CDR1 is DFQATT and CDR2 is SNEGSKA (reference sequence). Written as DNA, the CDR3 is TGCAGTGCTAGAGCCAGCTATGGCTACACCTTC. Translation gives CSARASYGYTF.

The chain couples TRBV28 to TRBJ1-1; 7 bases are shared with TRBD1. Germline CDR1 and CDR2: MDHEN and SYDVKM. This CDR3 is 15 amino acids long. V shed 2 bases, J shed 2 bases, and the junction held 5 bases outside the gene matches. The CDR3 here is CASSLSDRVNTEAFF. The CDR3 DNA follows: TGTGCCAGCAGTTTAAGCGACAGGGTCAACACTGAAGCTTTCTTT.

This rearrangement joins TRBV19 to TRBJ2-7, with 8 bases aligning to TRBD1. The length of the CDR3 is 15 residues. V dropped 1 base and J dropped 3; count of bases not matched to a gene: 5. Germline loops: CDR1 LNHDA, CDR2 SQIVND (reference sequence). The CDR3 DNA reads TGTGCCAGTAGTATAGTGCGACAGGGGTTCTACGAGCAGTACTTC. Protein product: CASSIVRQGFYEQYF. Full variable domain (remainder filled in from reference TRBV19 and TRBJ2-7): DGGITQSPKYLFRKEGQNVTLSCEQNLNHDAMYWYRQDPGQGLRLIYYSQIVNDFQKGDIAEGYSVSREKKESFPLTVTSAQKNPTAFYLCASSIVRQGFYEQYFGPGTRLTVT.

The chain couples TRBV30 to TRBJ2-3, with TRBD2 matching 9 bases. The CDR3 contains 15 residues. V shed 2 bases and J 0 bases; nucleotides not matched to a gene: 3. Germline CDR1 is GTSNPN and CDR2 is SVGIG (reference sequence). This CDR3 reads CAWSLSGGSTDTQYF. CDR3 coding DNA: TGTGCCTGGAGTTTGAGCGGGGGGAGCACAGATACGCAGTATTTT.

The rearrangement links TRBV2 to TRBJ2-1; no firm D call. This CDR3 has 14 amino acids. V lost 4 bases to trimming and J lost 2 bases, with 9 bases between them. Germline lookup yields CDR1 SNHLY and CDR2 FYNNEI. The CDR3 sequence: CASSVARTYNEQFF. CDR3 DNA sequence: TGTGCCAGCAGTGTGGCACGCACCTACAATGAGCAGTTCTTC.

The rearrangement joins TRBV7-2 to TRBJ2-5; the match to TRBD2 covers 11 bases. The CDR3 extends over 17 amino acids. The J segment lost 4 bases and the V segment lost 0 bases, leaving 7 bases of the junction unmatched. Germline CDR1 reads SGHTA; CDR2 reads FQGNSA. The CDR3 DNA follows: TGTGCCAGCAGCTTAGCGGCGTTAGCGGGGGGGCCAGAGACCCAGTACTTC. It encodes CASSLAALAGGPETQYF.

The rearrangement joins TRBV27 to TRBJ1-4, with TRBD1 as a possible D gene (5 bases). Germline CDR1 reads MNHEY; CDR2 reads SMNVEV (reference sequence). This CDR3 comprises 16 residues. V was clipped by 6 bases and J by 8 bases, with 22 bases between them. This chain's CDR3 is CASRALREGRWEKLFF. The CDR3 DNA follows: TGTGCCAGCAGGGCCCTAAGGGAGGGACGGTGGGAAAAACTGTTTTTT. The whole variable domain, filled in from reference TRBV27 and TRBJ1-4, reads EAQVTQNPRYLITVTGKKLTVTCSQNMNHEYMSWYRQDPGLGLRQIYYSMNVEVTDKGDVPEGYKVSRKEKRNFPLILESPSPNQTSLYFCASRALREGRWEKLFFGSGTQLSVL.

This clone was counted a single time. The chain couples TRBV27 to TRBJ1-1, with D tentatively TRBD1 (6 bases). CDR3 length equals 14 residues. Per germline, CDR1 MNHEY and CDR2 SMNVEV (reference sequence). V was trimmed by 6 bases and J by 3 bases, leaving 14 bases between them. The CDR3 loop reads CASSLRGRDTEAFF. CDR3 DNA sequence: TGTGCCAGCAGCCTCAGGGGCAGGGACACTGAAGCTTTCTTT.

The chain combines TRBV19 with TRBJ1-1; TRBD1 is a possible D gene (6 bases). The CDR3 covers 17 residues. The germline CDR1 and CDR2 sequences are LNHDA and SQIVND (reference sequence). V was cut by 5 bases and J by 5 bases, with 24 bases left in between. The chain's CDR3 is CASSAAGRGGPWTEAFF. As DNA, the CDR3 is TGTGCCAGTAGTGCAGCAGGTCGGGGGGGGCCTTGGACTGAAGCTTTCTTT. Variable domain in full (rest from reference TRBV19 and TRBJ1-1): DGGITQSPKYLFRKEGQNVTLSCEQNLNHDAMYWYRQDPGQGLRLIYYSQIVNDFQKGDIAEGYSVSREKKESFPLTVTSAQKNPTAFYLCASSAAGRGGPWTEAFFGQGTRLTVV.

The chain links TRBV7-9 to TRBJ1-2; 10 bases line up with TRBD1. The CDR3 spans 15 residues. J lost 7 bases, V lost 1 base, and 6 bases had no gene match. Germline lookup yields CDR1 SEHNR and CDR2 FQNEAQ (reference sequence). CDR3 loop: CASSLGETGGGGYTF. CDR3 in DNA: TGTGCCAGCAGCTTAGGGGAGACAGGGGGCGGTGGCTACACCTTC.

This chain connects TRBV4-1 to TRBJ2-7, with D hard to call. This CDR3 comprises 15 residues. The germline V and J ends were trimmed by 1 base and 2 bases, with 12 bases remaining between them. The germline gives CDR1 MGHRA, CDR2 YSYEKL. CDR3 bases: TGCGCCAGCAGCCAAGCGACAACGCAGGCCTACGAGCAGTACTTC. This gives the protein CASSQATTQAYEQYF.

V and J are TRBV28 and TRBJ2-7, with TRBD2 matching over 7 bases. Germline trimming cut 11 bases from V and 3 bases from J; bases unmatched to any gene: 7. In germline, CDR1 is MDHEN, CDR2 SYDVKM. This CDR3 is 12 amino acids long. The chain's CDR3 is CAATGGDYEQYF. For the CDR3, the DNA is TGTGCCGCGACGGGAGGTGACTACGAGCAGTACTTC.

The chain uses TRBV3-1 (or the pseudogene TRBV3-2) and TRBJ1-1, with 7 bases lining up with TRBD1. V trimming: 3 bases; J trimming: 0 bases; junction bases outside the gene matches: 1. From germline, CDR1 is LGHDT and CDR2 YNNKEL (reference sequence). This CDR3 comprises 14 residues. This CDR3 is CASSQGQLNTEAFF. Here the CDR3 DNA reads TGTGCCAGCAGCCAGGGACAGCTGAACACTGAAGCTTTCTTT.

The J gene is TRBJ1-1, the V gene TRBV9; D not certain. From germline, CDR1 is SGDLS and CDR2 YYNGEE. The CDR3 is made up of 16 amino acids. Trimming took 1 base from V and 1 from J, leaving 14 bases between them. The CDR3 DNA sequence: TGTGCCAGCAGCGTAAATCACGGGGTAGGGAACACTGAAGCTTTCTTT. Translation gives CASSVNHGVGNTEAFF.

The V call is TRBV19, the J call TRBJ1-1; D is unresolved. The germline gives CDR1 LNHDA, CDR2 SQIVND (reference sequence). Trimming removed 6 bases from V and 1 base from J, with 18 bases in between. The CDR3 has 16 amino acids. This chain's CDR3 is CASRLRREGRNTEAFF. In DNA, the CDR3 is TGTGCCAGTAGGCTCCGGCGGGAAGGGAGGAACACTGAAGCTTTCTTT.

The chain joins TRBV5-5 to TRBJ1-1, with D uncertain. Germline loops: CDR1 SGHKS, CDR2 YYEKEE (reference sequence). The CDR3 consists of 15 residues. The V gene lost 4 bases and the J gene lost 0 bases, with 13 bases spanning the gap. This CDR3 is CASSTTRQVNTEAFF. The CDR3 DNA sequence: TGTGCCAGCAGCACGACGAGACAAGTGAACACTGAAGCTTTCTTT.

The V gene is TRBV19, the J gene TRBJ2-7; D might be TRBD1 (5 bases). Trimming removed 5 bases from V and 3 bases from J, with 20 bases in between. The CDR3 consists of 16 residues. Germline V gene sequence: CDR1 LNHDA, CDR2 SQIVND (reference sequence). The CDR3 protein is CASSPNGQGEFYEQYF. The CDR3, as DNA: TGTGCCAGTAGTCCAAACGGCCAGGGCGAATTCTACGAGCAGTACTTC.

A few counts support this clone. V usage is TRBV23-1 and J usage is TRBJ2-7, with D hard to call. TRBV23-1 is filed as an ORF, its function uncertain. Trimming removed 0 bases from V and 6 bases from J, with 15 bases in between. This CDR3 is 15 amino acids long. CDR3 coding DNA: TGCGCCAGCAGTCAATCCCCAGATACATCATTCGAGCAGTACTTC. Translated, it gives CASSQSPDTSFEQYF.

This chain links TRBV7-9 with TRBJ1-4; 7 bases align to TRBD1. CDR1 and CDR2 (germline): SEHNR, FQNEAQ (reference sequence). J gave up 4 bases and V 4 bases, and 9 bases lay outside the gene matches. The CDR3 is 16 amino acids. CDR3 nucleotide sequence: TGTGCCAGCAGCTCCCCTGGGGGACAGAATAATGAAAAACTGTTTTTT. Encoded protein: CASSSPGGQNNEKLFF. Full variable domain (remainder filled in from reference TRBV7-9 and TRBJ1-4): DTGVSQNPRHKITKRGQNVTFRCDPISEHNRLYWYRQTLGQGPEFLTYFQNEAQLEKSRLLSDRFSAERPKGSFSTLEIQRTEQGDSAMYLCASSSPGGQNNEKLFFGSGTQLSVL.

This chain links TRBV20-1 with TRBJ2-3; the D gene is possibly TRBD2 (5 bases). Deletions cut 3 bases from V and 0 bases from J, with 10 bases between. CDR1 is DFQATT and CDR2 is SNEGSKA in the germline V gene (reference sequence). The CDR3 runs 14 residues. The CDR3 is CSASAAASTDTQYF. The CDR3 region has the DNA TGCAGTGCTAGTGCAGCGGCTAGCACAGATACGCAGTATTTT.

CDR3 region: CASSDRGLAETPYNEQFF. CDR3 nucleotides: TGTGCCAGCAGTGACCGGGGACTAGCGGAGACACCCTACAATGAGCAGTTCTTC. The rearrangement links TRBV2 to TRBJ2-1; 11 nucleotides align to TRBD2. Germline V gives CDR1 SNHLY, CDR2 FYNNEI. There are 18 residues in the CDR3. V shed 3 bases and J 2 bases; nucleotides not matched to a gene: 9.

The table lists this clone with a count of one. V is TRBV5-1 and J is TRBJ2-1; D remains unclear. Germline CDR1 is SGHRS and CDR2 is YFSETQ. The CDR3 is made up of 13 amino acids. Trimming removed 4 bases from V and 9 bases from J, with 14 bases in between. The CDR3 DNA sequence: TGCGCCAGCAGCCCCGTGCCCCTCGGTGAGCAGTTCTTC. Its translation: CASSPVPLGEQFF. The whole variable domain, filled in from reference TRBV5-1 and TRBJ2-1, reads KAGVTQTPRYLIKTRGQQVTLSCSPISGHRSVSWYQQTPGQGLQFLFEYFSETQRNKGNFPGRFSGRQFSNSRSEMNVSTLELGDSALYLCASSPVPLGEQFFGPGTRLTVL.

As to this clone: A junction boundary mismatches the germline segment, possibly from a read error. The chain is built from TRBV3-1 (or the pseudogene TRBV3-2) and TRBJ1-1; D remains ambiguous. Germline V lookup: CDR1 LGHDT, CDR2 YNNKEL (reference sequence). The length of the CDR3 is 15 residues. Here the CDR3 DNA reads TGTGCCAGCAGCCAAGATACGGGGTACAAAATGAAGCTTCTCTTT. Protein product: CASSQDTGYKMKLLF.

The chain joins TRBV7-2 to TRBJ2-4; D is unresolved. The CDR3 loop spans 14 amino acids. The germline V gene encodes CDR1 SGHTA and CDR2 FQGNSA. V was cut by 3 bases and J by 7 bases, with 13 bases left in between. The CDR3 region is CASSFTPRLNIQYF. In DNA form, the CDR3 reads TGTGCCAGCAGCTTCACCCCTAGACTTAACATTCAGTACTTC.

This clone has more than one count but fewer than ten. The chain is built from TRBV7-8 and TRBJ1-4; 8 bases are a match to TRBD1. Germline V gives CDR1 SGHVS, CDR2 FQNEAQ. CDR3 length equals 16 residues. The V segment lost 2 bases and the J segment 0 bases; nucleotides outside the gene matches: 2. CDR3 amino acids: CASSLRTGTTNEKLFF. CDR3 DNA sequence: TGTGCCAGCAGCTTAAGGACAGGGACAACTAATGAAAAACTGTTTTTT.

The rearrangement joins TRBV5-1 to TRBJ2-7, with 7 nucleotides matching TRBD1. Germline CDR1 reads SGHRS; CDR2 reads YFSETQ. The CDR3 consists of 15 residues. Losses at the gene ends were 1 base for V and 2 bases for J; bases not matched to a gene: 6. The DNA of the CDR3 is TGCGCCAGCAGCTTGACAGGGGACGCGACCTACGAGCAGTACTTC. It yields the protein CASSLTGDATYEQYF.

The chain links TRBV10-3 to TRBJ1-5; the match to TRBD1 covers 9 bases. This CDR3 is 13 amino acids long. V shed 8 bases, J shed 5 bases, and the junction held 4 bases outside the gene matches. Germline V lookup: CDR1 ENHRY, CDR2 SYGVKD. The CDR3 here is CAIGQGIDQPQHF. The CDR3 nucleotides read TGTGCCATCGGACAGGGGATCGATCAGCCCCAGCATTTT.

This clone was picked up one time. The CDR3 nucleotides read TGTGCCAGCAGTGACCTGGCGGGGGCTCAAGAGACCCAGTACTTC. Amino acid sequence: CASSDLAGAQETQYF. V gene TRBV6-1 combines with J gene TRBJ2-5, with D possibly being TRBD2 (7 bases). Germline CDR1 and CDR2: MNHNS and SASEGT. Trimming left V 3 bases short and J 2 bases short, with 13 bases between. This CDR3 contains 15 residues.

This chain connects TRBV18 to TRBJ2-3; the match to TRBD2 covers 9 bases. This CDR3 region has 16 residues. V shed 6 bases and J 6 bases; nucleotides not matched to a gene: 13. Per the germline V gene, CDR1 is KGHSH and CDR2 is LQKENI. CDR3 amino acids: CASSDRASGGYDTQYF. As DNA, the CDR3 is TGTGCCAGCTCCGACCGGGCGAGCGGGGGGTATGATACGCAGTATTTT.

The genes are TRBV24-1 and TRBJ1-2; no clear D. Germline values: CDR1 KGHDR, CDR2 SFDVKD. The CDR3 contains 15 residues. The V end was cut by 1 base, the J end by 0 bases, with 8 bases between. The CDR3 sequence is CATSDFRHTNYGYTF. The CDR3 DNA is TGTGCCACCAGTGATTTTCGACACACTAACTATGGCTACACCTTC.